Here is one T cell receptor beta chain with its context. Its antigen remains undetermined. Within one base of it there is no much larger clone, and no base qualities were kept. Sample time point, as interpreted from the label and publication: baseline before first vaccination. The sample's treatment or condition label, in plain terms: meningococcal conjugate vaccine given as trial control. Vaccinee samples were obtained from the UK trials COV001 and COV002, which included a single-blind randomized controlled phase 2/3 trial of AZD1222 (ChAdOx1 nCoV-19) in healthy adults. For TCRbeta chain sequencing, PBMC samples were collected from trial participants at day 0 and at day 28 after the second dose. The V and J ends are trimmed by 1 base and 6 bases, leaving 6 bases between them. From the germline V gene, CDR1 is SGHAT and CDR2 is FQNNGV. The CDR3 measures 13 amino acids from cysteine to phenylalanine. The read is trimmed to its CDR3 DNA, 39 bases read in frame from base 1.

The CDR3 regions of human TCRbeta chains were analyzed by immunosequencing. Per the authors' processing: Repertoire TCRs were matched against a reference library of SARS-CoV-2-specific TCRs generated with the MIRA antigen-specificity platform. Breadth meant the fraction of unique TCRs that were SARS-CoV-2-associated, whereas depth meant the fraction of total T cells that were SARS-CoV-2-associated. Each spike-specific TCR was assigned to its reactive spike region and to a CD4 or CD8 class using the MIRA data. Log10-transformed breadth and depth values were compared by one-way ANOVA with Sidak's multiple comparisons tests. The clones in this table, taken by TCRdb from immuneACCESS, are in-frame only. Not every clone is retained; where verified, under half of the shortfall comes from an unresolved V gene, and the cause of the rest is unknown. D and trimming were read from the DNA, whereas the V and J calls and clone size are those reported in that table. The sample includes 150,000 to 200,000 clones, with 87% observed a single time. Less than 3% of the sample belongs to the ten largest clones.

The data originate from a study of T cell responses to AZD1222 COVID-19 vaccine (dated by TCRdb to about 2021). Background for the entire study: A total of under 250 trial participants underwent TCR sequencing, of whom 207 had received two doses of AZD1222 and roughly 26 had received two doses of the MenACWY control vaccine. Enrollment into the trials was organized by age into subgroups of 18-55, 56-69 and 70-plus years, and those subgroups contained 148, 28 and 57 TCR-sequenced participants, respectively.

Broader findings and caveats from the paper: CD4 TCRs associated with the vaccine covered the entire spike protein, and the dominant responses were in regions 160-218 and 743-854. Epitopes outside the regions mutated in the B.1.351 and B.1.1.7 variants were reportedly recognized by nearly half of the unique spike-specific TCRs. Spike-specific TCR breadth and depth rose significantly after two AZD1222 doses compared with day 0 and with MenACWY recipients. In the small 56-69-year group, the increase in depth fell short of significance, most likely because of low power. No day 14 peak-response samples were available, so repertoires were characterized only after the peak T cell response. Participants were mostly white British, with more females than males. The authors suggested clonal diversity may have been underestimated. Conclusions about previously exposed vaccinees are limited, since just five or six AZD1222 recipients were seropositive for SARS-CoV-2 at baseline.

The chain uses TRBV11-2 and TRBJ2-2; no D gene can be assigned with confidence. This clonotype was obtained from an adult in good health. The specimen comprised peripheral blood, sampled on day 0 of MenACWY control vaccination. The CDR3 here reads CASSLGRSGELFF. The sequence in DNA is TGTGCCAGCAGCTTAGGTCGGTCCGGGGAGCTGTTTTTT.